This T cell receptor (beta chain) was observed in a study of cytomegalovirus exposure and HLA in healthy donors. A remark on this clone: Its target is not known.

Primers included in the PCR were 60 Vbeta and 13 Jbeta primers. Sequenced by immunoSEQ multiplex PCR; TCRdb stores in-frame clones only, minus some. The repertoire holds about 170,000 clones, approximately 80% seen once, with 1.2% in the top ten. Study-wide results and limits: Earlier analysis found most TCR beta V segments productive about 87% or about 30% of the time. In a later analysis, specific HLA alleles were associated with around 17,000 TCR beta sequences at a 0.05 false discovery rate. Evidence from a later analysis indicated that most CMV-associated TCR beta chains looked HLA-restricted.

This CDR3 spans 16 amino acids. Per the germline V gene, CDR1 is MNHNY and CDR2 is SVGAGI (reference sequence). V lost 7 bases, J lost 0 bases, and 15 bases lay in between. The genes are TRBV6-6 and TRBJ2-2; TRBD2 might be the D (5 bases). The sample was PBMCs. The sequence was obtained from a boy aged 2 to 10 in good health and CMV-seronegative. The CDR3 nucleotides are TGTGCCAGCAATGACCTGGGAGTTACGAACACCGGGGAGCTGTTTTTT. It specifies CASNDLGVTNTGELFF.